The clone carrying this T cell receptor (beta chain) has ten or more counts. Its antigen is unidentified. These data originate in a study of CD8 T cells in ankylosing spondylitis. Findings and caveats of the study: A TCR beta motif of about eight highly homologous variants appeared characteristic of ankylosing spondylitis blood. Reported data indicate significant enrichment of disease-linked clones within matched ankylosing spondylitis synovial fluid. Clones linked to the disease showed a CD8+ phenotype. They occurred at relatively low frequencies in peripheral blood.

This CDR3 contains 19 residues. The V gene's germline CDR1 is SGHAT and CDR2 FQNNGV. The ends lost 5 bases at V and 0 bases at J; junction bases unmatched: 14. Each TCR beta library was made by quantitative 5'-RACE that incorporated molecular barcodes. TCRdb used MiXCR to reprocess the 5' RACE reads, holding one entry per CDR3 protein. The sample contains fewer than 200,000 distinct CDR3 sequences, around 8.9% of which appear only once. The specimen sequenced was blood, either unsorted or a sorted T cell fraction (not recorded which). V and J are TRBV11-2 and TRBJ2-1; 9 nucleotides line up with TRBD1. The receptor comes from a female donor with ankylosing spondylitis or in good health (not recorded which). The CDR3 region is CASSHLGTGPVGSYNEQFF. The CDR3 nucleotides are TGTGCCAGCAGCCATCTCGGGACAGGGCCCGTGGGCTCCTACAATGAGCAGTTCTTC.